This T cell receptor (beta chain) came from a study of blood T cell repertoires in COVID-19. In the study overall: Nucleic acid was either cDNA or gDNA, and it came from T cells, B-cell-depleted T cells, or PBMCs.

The CDR3 is made up of 14 amino acids. Germline V gives CDR1 SGHRS, CDR2 YFSETQ. V was pared by 2 bases and J by 7 bases, with 9 bases of the junction left unmatched. Seattle-derived patients entered the study during active infection and were followed longitudinally. Profiled with immunoSEQ multiplex PCR; TCRdb holds only in-frame clones, not every one. Here the sample spans some 360,000 clones, around nine tenths being singletons. The TCR was taken from a woman aged 55-69 years with COVID-19, enrolled during active disease. The chain employs TRBV5-1 and TRBJ2-7; 7 nucleotides line up with TRBD1. Specimen: peripheral blood. The chain's CDR3 is CASSFTGESGEQYF. The CDR3 nucleotides are TGCGCCAGCAGCTTTACAGGGGAGTCGGGGGAGCAGTACTTC.